This TCR beta chain was captured by sequencing in a study of response to subunit inactivated influenza vaccine. MiXCR was run by TCRdb on the RT-PCR reads, yielding one entry per CDR3 protein. The sample consists of roughly 670,000 distinct CDR3 sequences, 11% to 15% of them appearing once. This CDR3 comprises 17 residues. V lost 1 base, J lost 5 bases, and 20 bases lay in between. The germline CDR1 and CDR2 sequences are MGHRA and YSYEKL. This clonotype was picked up a small number of times. Its antigen is as yet unknown. Notes on the study in general: Few new T cells, the authors suggested, are recruited by each seasonal influenza vaccination.

The gene calls are TRBV4-1 and TRBJ2-5; D is perhaps TRBD2 (6 bases). Sequenced here: PBMCs from blood, sampled 14 to 15 days before vaccination. The TCR was taken from a man in his fifties or sixties who received an inactivated influenza vaccine. Here the CDR3 DNA reads TGCGCCAGCAGCCAAGGTTGGCCCTCGGGGGTTGGGGAGACCCAGTACTTC. Translated, it gives CASSQGWPSGVGETQYF.